A single sample gave rise to the 29 T cell receptor beta chains below, sequenced in a study of blood T cell repertoires in COVID-19. Assay: immunoSEQ multiplex PCR; the TCRdb copy retains only in-frame clones and omits some. The table includes just under 90,000 clones, around 72% detected once. Source material: peripheral blood. These TCRs come from an elderly woman with acute or convalescent COVID-19.

This chain connects TRBV29-1 to TRBJ2-5, with TRBD2 matching over 14 bases. The ends lost 5 bases at V and 2 bases at J; junction bases unmatched: 7. This CDR3 is 16 amino acids long. Germline V lookup: CDR1 SQVTM, CDR2 ANQGSEA. The CDR3: CSVQTSGGAWQETQYF. In nucleotides, the CDR3 is TGCAGCGTTCAGACTAGCGGGGGGGCGTGGCAAGAGACCCAGTACTTC.

The chain has TRBV4-2 and TRBJ2-3; a weak D match, TRBD2 (7 bases). The CDR3 runs 17 residues. Germline loops: CDR1 LGHNA, CDR2 YNFKEQ. V was cut by 0 bases and J by 7 bases, with 20 bases left in between. This CDR3 is CASSQDGIGGRRNTQYF. In nucleotides, the CDR3 is TGTGCCAGCAGCCAAGATGGAATCGGGGGGCGGAGGAATACGCAGTATTTT.

The chain has TRBV5-1 and TRBJ1-1; D call uncertain. CDR1 SGHRS and CDR2 YFSETQ come from the germline V gene. The CDR3 runs 13 residues. V shed 0 bases and J shed 7 bases, with 10 bases lying between them. Here the CDR3 reads CASSLAGRGEAFF. CDR3 in DNA: TGCGCCAGCAGCTTGGCCGGGCGGGGTGAAGCTTTCTTT.

This sequence joins TRBV6-5 and TRBJ2-7; TRBD2 matches at 9 bases. Germline V gene sequence: CDR1 MNHEY, CDR2 SVGAGI. The CDR3 is 14 amino acids. The J segment lost 1 base and the V segment lost 6 bases, leaving 4 bases of the junction unmatched. The CDR3 spells CASRGLAKSYEQYF. The DNA for the CDR3 is TGTGCCAGCAGGGGACTAGCTAAATCCTACGAGCAGTACTTC.

The chain couples TRBV19 to TRBJ1-2; 8 bases agree with TRBD1. This CDR3 has 14 residues. V shed 8 bases and J 3 bases; nucleotides not matched to a gene: 8. The germline CDR1 and CDR2 sequences are LNHDA and SQIVND (reference sequence). For the CDR3, the DNA is TGTGCCAGTTCTGAGGGACAGGCCCACTATGGCTACACCTTC. Its protein is CASSEGQAHYGYTF.

This chain links TRBV5-1 with TRBJ2-3, with D possibly matching TRBD1 (8 bases). This CDR3 has 17 residues. Trimming took 6 bases from V and 0 from J, leaving 20 bases between them. Germline CDR1 and CDR2: SGHRS and YFSETQ. CDR3 DNA: TGCGCCAGCACCAGGGGGCGGGGGACCCCTAGCACAGATACGCAGTATTTT. This sequence encodes CASTRGRGTPSTDTQYF.

The rearrangement uses TRBV2 and TRBJ1-2, with 8 nucleotides matching TRBD1. This CDR3 has 13 residues. The ends lost 6 bases at V and 6 bases at J; junction bases unmatched: 6. The germline V gene encodes CDR1 SNHLY and CDR2 FYNNEI. The CDR3 is CASRPDRDNGYTF. The CDR3 nucleotides are TGTGCCAGCAGGCCGGACAGGGACAATGGCTACACCTTC.

This clone was detected a few times. This chain uses TRBV19 with TRBJ1-5; no reliable D call. Germline CDR1 is LNHDA and CDR2 is SQIVND (reference sequence). Deletions cut 3 bases from V and 8 bases from J, with 8 bases between. CDR3 length: 12 residues. The CDR3 DNA is TGTGCCAGTAGTATCGGGGAGGAGCCCCAGCATTTT. Its protein is CASSIGEEPQHF.

V is TRBV15 and J is TRBJ2-3, with TRBD1 as a possible D gene (6 bases). This CDR3 contains 12 residues. V was clipped by 0 bases and J by 10 bases, with 8 bases between them. Germline-derived CDR1 and CDR2 are LNHNV and YYDKDF (reference sequence). This CDR3 is CATSREQGPQYF. In nucleotides, the CDR3 is TGTGCCACCAGCAGAGAACAGGGTCCGCAGTATTTT. Supplemented by reference TRBV15 and TRBJ2-3, the full variable domain reads DAMVIQNPRYQVTQFGKPVTLSCSQTLNHNVMYWYQQKSSQAPKLLFHYYDKDFNNEADTPDNFQSRRPNTSFCFLDIRSPGLGDTAMYLCATSREQGPQYFGPGTRLTVL.

In its sample, this clone was seen once. The gene calls are TRBV4-2 and TRBJ1-2; D not certain. V was cut by 1 base and J by 0 bases, with 12 bases left in between. This CDR3 region has 16 residues. Germline V gene sequence: CDR1 LGHNA, CDR2 YNFKEQ. CDR3 residues: CASSQAQMRTNYGYTF. The CDR3, as DNA: TGTGCCAGCAGCCAAGCCCAGATGAGGACTAACTATGGCTACACCTTC.

The V gene is TRBV7-8, the J gene TRBJ2-1, with 9 bases that match TRBD2. The V gene end was trimmed by 11 bases and the J gene end by 4 bases; junction bases not matched to a gene: 9. The germline V gene has CDR1 SGHVS and CDR2 FQNEAQ. The CDR3 totals 14 residues. CDR3 sequence (DNA): TGTGCCTCCCTAGGGACTAGCAGATACAATGAGCAGTTCTTC. Protein product: CASLGTSRYNEQFF.

With respect to this clone: A read error may produce the germline difference seen at one junction end. The chain employs TRBV5-1 and TRBJ2-1; the D gene is possibly TRBD2 (8 bases). Germline assignment: CDR1 SGHRS and CDR2 YFSETQ. CDR3 size: 16 residues. The CDR3 spells CARSRGAGRGRNEQFF. The CDR3 nucleotides read TGCGCCCGCAGCCGGGGGGCCGGGAGGGGGCGGAATGAGCAGTTCTTC.

V is TRBV30 and J is TRBJ1-2, with 7 nucleotides matching TRBD1. V was pared by 4 bases and J by 8 bases, with 22 bases of the junction left unmatched. The CDR3 spans 17 residues. Germline-derived CDR1 and CDR2 are GTSNPN and SVGIG (reference sequence). DNA for the CDR3: TGTGCCTGGACCGTACTGGGACAGAGGCCTTCCTTGAAAGGCTACACCTTC. Translating gives CAWTVLGQRPSLKGYTF.

The chain joins TRBV2 to TRBJ1-2; D unresolved. This CDR3 spans 14 amino acids. Trimming took off 3 bases at V and 4 bases at J, with 12 bases between the two ends. Germline CDR1 reads SNHLY; CDR2 reads FYNNEI. CDR3 loop: CASSDARSGYGYTF. CDR3 nucleotides: TGTGCCAGCAGTGATGCCCGGTCAGGCTATGGCTACACCTTC. Based on the CDR3 plus reference TRBV2 and TRBJ1-2, the full variable domain is EPEVTQTPSHQVTQMGQEVILRCVPISNHLYFYWYRQILGQKVEFLVSFYNNEISEKSEIFDDQFSVERPDGSNFTLKIRSTKLEDSAMYFCASSDARSGYGYTFGSGTRLTVV.

This clone was detected many times. V and J are TRBV5-6 and TRBJ2-2, with 9 bases aligning to TRBD1. The CDR3 extends over 15 amino acids. V was pared by 4 bases and J by 3 bases, with 4 bases of the junction left unmatched. Germline V CDR1 and CDR2: SGHDT, YYEEEE. CDR3 region: CASSGDRGYTGELFF. In nucleotides, the CDR3 is TGTGCCAGCAGCGGCGACAGGGGGTACACCGGGGAGCTGTTTTTT.

V gene TRBV12-3 or TRBV12-4 combines with J gene TRBJ1-2; D gene unclear. The CDR3 is 13 amino acids. Trimming removed 1 base at V and 3 bases at J, with 6 bases between. This CDR3 is CASSLVPYYGYTF. As DNA, the CDR3 is TGTGCCAGCAGTTTAGTCCCGTACTATGGCTACACCTTC.

The chain uses TRBV4-3 and TRBJ2-3; D is unresolved. The germline CDR1 and CDR2 sequences are LGHNA and YSLEER. Trimming removed 6 bases at V and 4 bases at J, with 14 bases between. This CDR3 is built from 14 residues. Here the CDR3 reads CASRNDLLSDTQYF. CDR3 coding DNA: TGCGCCAGCAGAAACGATTTACTCTCAGATACGCAGTATTTT.

The chain recombines TRBV28 with TRBJ1-2; no firm D call. V dropped 8 bases and J dropped 6 bases, with 10 bases sitting between them. The CDR3 is 11 residues long. The germline V gene encodes CDR1 MDHEN and CDR2 SYDVKM. CDR3: CASGFDHGYTF. The CDR3 region has the DNA TGTGCCAGCGGCTTTGATCATGGCTACACCTTC.

The rearrangement joins TRBV7-2 to TRBJ2-5; TRBD2 is a possible D gene (6 bases). Germline V gives CDR1 SGHTA, CDR2 FQGNSA. This CDR3 spans 15 amino acids. Deletions cut 6 bases from V and 5 bases from J, with 19 bases between. In DNA, the CDR3 is TGTGCCAGCAGGGAACCGGGACTCACTGGGGAGACCCAGTACTTC. Amino acids: CASREPGLTGETQYF.

The J gene is TRBJ1-6, the V gene TRBV3-1 (or the pseudogene TRBV3-2); D not resolved. Germline V gives CDR1 LGHDT, CDR2 YNNKEL (reference sequence). Deletions cut 6 bases from V and 7 bases from J, with 7 bases between. This CDR3 is 12 amino acids long. The CDR3 here is CASRSGNSPLHF. The CDR3 DNA reads TGTGCCAGCAGATCGGGAAATTCACCCCTCCACTTT.

The rearrangement links TRBV10-3 to TRBJ2-3, with TRBD2 matching 13 bases. The junction had 7 bases not matched to a gene; V was cut back by 6 bases and J by 7 bases. The CDR3 covers 15 residues. Germline CDR1 is ENHRY and CDR2 is SYGVKD. This CDR3 reads CAIRTSGGGDNTQYF. The CDR3 coding sequence is TGTGCCATCAGAACTAGCGGGGGGGGAGATAATACGCAGTATTTT.

The rearrangement joins TRBV9 to TRBJ2-3, with D maybe TRBD2 (6 bases). Germline-derived CDR1 and CDR2 are SGDLS and YYNGEE. The germline V and J ends were trimmed by 3 bases and 8 bases, with 13 bases remaining between them. The CDR3 has 13 amino acids. The CDR3 region has the DNA TGTGCCAGCAGCGGCCGACTAGGAGTTACGCAGTATTTT. Translated, it gives CASSGRLGVTQYF.

The J gene is TRBJ1-1, the V gene TRBV6-4; 7 bases map to TRBD1. The CDR3 runs to 16 residues. Trimming removed 5 bases from V and 3 bases from J; junction bases left unmatched: 12. Germline CDR1 reads MRHNA; CDR2 reads SNTAGT. This CDR3 reads CASSREGGVWDTEAFF. The CDR3 DNA is TGTGCCAGCAGTCGGGAAGGGGGCGTTTGGGACACTGAAGCTTTCTTT.

This rearrangement joins TRBV9 to TRBJ2-5; a possible D gene is TRBD1 (5 bases). Deletions cut 3 bases from V and 0 bases from J, with 15 bases between. CDR1 is SGDLS and CDR2 is YYNGEE in the germline V gene. This CDR3 has 16 residues. The CDR3 spells CASSANPRRDQETQYF. The CDR3 DNA reads TGTGCCAGCAGCGCAAACCCCCGCAGGGACCAAGAGACCCAGTACTTC.

The V call is TRBV9, the J call TRBJ2-1, with TRBD2 matching 9 bases. The V gene's germline CDR1 is SGDLS and CDR2 YYNGEE. V trimming: 2 bases; J trimming: 10 bases; junction bases outside the gene matches: 10. The CDR3 runs to 15 residues. The DNA of the CDR3 is TGTGCCAGCAGCGTTTTGTCTAGCGGGGCGGGAGAGCAGTTCTTC. Protein sequence: CASSVLSSGAGEQFF. The variable domain in full, with the rest retrieved from reference TRBV9 and TRBJ2-1, is DSGVTQTPKHLITATGQRVTLRCSPRSGDLSVYWYQQSLDQGLQFLIQYYNGEERAKGNILERFSAQQFPDLHSELNLSSLELGDSALYFCASSVLSSGAGEQFFGPGTRLTVL.

The chain carries TRBV6-6 and TRBJ2-7, with 8 bases that match TRBD2. The CDR3 runs 16 residues. The trim removed 2 bases at V and 1 base at J, leaving 7 bases unmatched. Germline CDR1 MNHNY, CDR2 SVGAGI (reference sequence). CDR3 sequence reads: CASSYAFSGKSYEQYF. The DNA for the CDR3 is TGTGCCAGCAGTTACGCCTTTAGCGGGAAGTCCTACGAGCAGTACTTC.

J is TRBJ1-1 and V is TRBV6-6; 7 bases match TRBD1. Germline assignment: CDR1 MNHNY and CDR2 SVGAGI (reference sequence). The CDR3 loop spans 14 amino acids. Germline trimming cut 6 bases from V and 5 bases from J; bases unmatched to any gene: 9. CDR3 sequence (DNA): TGTGCCAGCAGCTCGTCCCGGGACAGTACTGAAGCTTTCTTT. Its protein is CASSSSRDSTEAFF.

The chain links TRBV14 to TRBJ1-6; 8 bases are a match to TRBD1. Germline loops: CDR1 SGHDN, CDR2 FVKESK. This CDR3 has 15 residues. Trimming at V came to 4 bases and at J to 8 bases, leaving 7 bases not matched to a gene. CDR3 DNA sequence: TGTGCCAGCAGCCCGAGGACAGGGCCGGATTCACCCCTCCACTTT. Its protein product is CASSPRTGPDSPLHF.

This chain joins TRBV18 and TRBJ2-7; D might be TRBD1 (5 bases). The V and J ends lost 4 bases and 4 bases respectively, with 11 bases between them. Germline lookup yields CDR1 KGHSH and CDR2 LQKENI. This CDR3 is 13 amino acids long. DNA of the CDR3: TGTGCCAGCTCACTAGAGCAGGGTTACGAGCAGTACTTC. As protein: CASSLEQGYEQYF.